Here is one T cell receptor beta chain with its context. Germline V CDR1 and CDR2: SEHNR, FQNEAQ (reference sequence). The ends lost 4 bases at V and 0 bases at J; junction bases unmatched: 2. The CDR3 covers 14 residues. This sample is drawn from a study of blood T cell repertoires in COVID-19. Profiling relied on immunoSEQ multiplex PCR, and the TCRdb table lists in-frame clones only, not all of them. This sample has 50,000 to 70,000 clones, with about 87% found just once. This rearrangement joins TRBV7-9 to TRBJ2-7; TRBD1 matches 8 bases. The sequencing input was peripheral blood. The sequence derives from a man aged 55 to 69 with active or convalescent COVID-19. In DNA form, the CDR3 reads TGTGCCAGCAGCTCAGGACAGGGCTCCTACGAGCAGTACTTC. Its protein is CASSSGQGSYEQYF. The whole variable domain, filled in from reference TRBV7-9 and TRBJ2-7, reads DTGVSQNPRHKITKRGQNVTFRCDPISEHNRLYWYRQTLGQGPEFLTYFQNEAQLEKSRLLSDRFSAERPKGSFSTLEIQRTEQGDSAMYLCASSSGQGSYEQYFGPGTRLTVT.